This T cell receptor (beta chain) was observed in a study of CD8 T cells in ankylosing spondylitis (TCRdb year 2017). For the study in its entirety: To find TCR variants linked to disease, the study profiled T cell receptor beta repertoires in ankylosing spondylitis patients and healthy donors. Peripheral blood was sampled, and synovial fluid was additionally collected from ankylosing spondylitis patients. The full study cohort comprised around 23 ankylosing spondylitis patients and roughly 110 healthy donors. Overall study outcomes, separate from this receptor: Some of the motif variants had been reported before in the synovial fluid and blood of reactive arthritis patients, a finding that suggests common disease-initiation mechanisms. A TCR beta motif made up of eight or nine highly homologous amino acid variants appeared to be characteristic of blood from ankylosing spondylitis patients. In peripheral blood, the disease-linked clones were found at relatively low frequencies and had a CD8+ phenotype. The disease-linked clones were reported as significantly enriched in matched synovial fluid samples from ankylosing spondylitis patients.

Sequencing used an Illumina HiSeq 2500. Quantitative 5'-RACE with molecular barcodes was used to prepare TCR beta libraries. As for the authors' bioinformatics: Disease-linked TCR variants were identified with a new computational method built on a probabilistic model of VDJ rearrangement. TCRdb passed the public sequencing reads through fastp at Q25 and MiXCR, retaining productive beta sequences. Every entry covers one CDR3 protein and lists the most common genes and DNA from its rows. These V and J calls originate from TCRdb's pipeline instead of the authors' own analysis. Recorded for this sample are 150,000 to 200,000 distinct CDR3 sequences; more than 9% of them occurred a single time. The ten biggest clones cover just under 30% of the sample. The sample holds a few counts of this clonotype. The antigen it binds to is not known. No base qualities exist here, and no much larger clone lies one base off it.

The clonotype comes from a male donor with ankylosing spondylitis or in good health (not recorded which). The sequenced sample consisted of blood, either unsorted or a sorted T cell fraction (not recorded which).

CDR3 reads: CASSLTLGAGWATAGANVLTF. The bases read TGTGCCAGCAGCTTGACGCTGGGTGCAGGGTGGGCCACGGCTGGGGCCAACGTCCTGACTTTC. This chain is built from TRBV5-4 and TRBJ2-6, with a weak D call of TRBD1 (5 bases match). Between the V and J ends, shortened by 1 base and 2 bases respectively, the junction contains 25 bases. Inclusive of the bounding cysteine and phenylalanine, the CDR3 is 21 residues long. Kept here is only the CDR3 DNA, which spans 63 bases and is read in frame from base 1. CDR1 and CDR2 (SGHNT, YYREEE) derive from the germline V gene (reference sequence).